One sample yielded the 7 T cell receptor beta chains listed below, sequenced in a study of cytomegalovirus exposure and HLA in healthy donors. It was with 60 Vbeta and 13 Jbeta primers that the PCR ran. Data came from immunoSEQ multiplex PCR; TCRdb stores just in-frame clones and leaves some out. The table lists about 64,000 clones, 65% to 90% of them singletons, with roughly a tenth in the top ten. The specimen was PBMCs. These receptor sequences come from a female donor in good health and CMV-seronegative.

V is TRBV4-2 and J is TRBJ2-5, with TRBD2 matching 9 bases. The trim removed 4 bases at V and 4 bases at J, leaving 7 bases unmatched. Germline V lookup: CDR1 LGHNA, CDR2 YNFKEQ. The CDR3 spans 15 residues. CDR3 nucleotides: TGTGCCAGCAGCCCAAATAGCGGGGGTGGAGAGACCCAGTACTTC. Its protein is CASSPNSGGGETQYF.

The chain couples TRBV9 to TRBJ2-2; D gene uncertain. The germline V and J ends were trimmed by 0 bases and 4 bases, with 10 bases remaining between them. This CDR3 spans 15 amino acids. CDR1 is SGDLS and CDR2 is YYNGEE in the germline V gene. The CDR3 sequence: CASSVVVTGTGELFF. For the CDR3, the DNA is TGTGCCAGCAGCGTAGTCGTCACCGGCACCGGGGAGCTGTTTTTT.

This chain joins TRBV7-2 and TRBJ2-7, with TRBD2 matching over 7 bases. This CDR3 spans 16 amino acids. Per the germline V gene, CDR1 is SGHTA and CDR2 is FQGNSA. The ends lost 5 bases at V and 6 bases at J; junction bases unmatched: 16. Written as DNA, the CDR3 is TGTGCCAGCAGCCTTAACAGACTAGCCGTCGTAGGCGAGCAGTACTTC. Amino acids: CASSLNRLAVVGEQYF.

The rearrangement joins TRBV5-1 to TRBJ1-1, with TRBD1 as a possible D gene (6 bases). The ends were cut back, 5 bases at V and 5 bases at J, with 10 bases in the middle. The CDR3 totals 12 residues. Germline V gene sequence: CDR1 SGHRS, CDR2 YFSETQ. The CDR3 loop is CASRIRGTEAFF. CDR3 coding DNA: TGCGCCAGCAGGATTAGGGGGACTGAAGCTTTCTTT.

The V gene is TRBV28, the J gene TRBJ1-2; TRBD1 might be the D (6 bases). The V end was cut by 4 bases, the J end by 2 bases, with 8 bases between. In germline, CDR1 is MDHEN, CDR2 SYDVKM. This CDR3 region has 13 residues. The CDR3 protein is CASSWDKNYGYTF. DNA for the CDR3: TGTGCCAGCAGTTGGGACAAGAACTATGGCTACACCTTC.

The chain has TRBV4-3 and TRBJ1-2, with 10 bases aligning to TRBD1. This CDR3 comprises 14 residues. Germline CDR1 and CDR2: LGHNA and YSLEER. Trimming took 3 bases from V and 4 from J; bases not matched to a gene: 2. This CDR3 reads CASSQTGGIYGYTF. The CDR3 DNA reads as TGCGCCAGCAGCCAGACAGGGGGCATCTATGGCTACACCTTC.

V usage is TRBV30 and J usage is TRBJ2-1; D not resolved. The CDR3 loop spans 14 amino acids. Germline V gene sequence: CDR1 GTSNPN, CDR2 SVGIG (reference sequence). Trimming pared 0 bases from V and 4 bases from J, leaving 10 bases between. The CDR3: CAWSVQAPYNEQFF. The DNA for the CDR3 is TGTGCCTGGAGTGTCCAGGCCCCATACAATGAGCAGTTCTTC.